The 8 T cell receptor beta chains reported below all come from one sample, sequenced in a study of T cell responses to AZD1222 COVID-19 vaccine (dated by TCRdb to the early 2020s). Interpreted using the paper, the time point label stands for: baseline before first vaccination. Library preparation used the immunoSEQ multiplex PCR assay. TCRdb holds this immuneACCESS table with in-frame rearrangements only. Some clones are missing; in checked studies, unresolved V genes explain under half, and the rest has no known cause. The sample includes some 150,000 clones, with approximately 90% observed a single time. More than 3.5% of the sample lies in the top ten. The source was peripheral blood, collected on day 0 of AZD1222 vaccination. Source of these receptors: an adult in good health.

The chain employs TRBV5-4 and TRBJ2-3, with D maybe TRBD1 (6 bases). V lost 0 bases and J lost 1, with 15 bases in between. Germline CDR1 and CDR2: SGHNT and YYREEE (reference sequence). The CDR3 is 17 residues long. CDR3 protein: CASSLVKTGLGTDTQYF. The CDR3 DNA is TGTGCCAGCAGCTTGGTTAAGACAGGTCTCGGCACAGATACGCAGTATTTT.

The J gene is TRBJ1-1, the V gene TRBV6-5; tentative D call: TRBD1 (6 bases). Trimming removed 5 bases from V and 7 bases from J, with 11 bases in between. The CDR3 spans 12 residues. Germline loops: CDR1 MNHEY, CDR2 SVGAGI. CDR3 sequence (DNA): TGTGCCAGCAGTCCCAGGGACAATGAAGCTTTCTTT. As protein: CASSPRDNEAFF.

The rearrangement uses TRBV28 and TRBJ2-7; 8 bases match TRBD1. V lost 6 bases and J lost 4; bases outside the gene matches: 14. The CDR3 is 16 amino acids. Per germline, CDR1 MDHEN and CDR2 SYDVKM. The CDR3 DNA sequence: TGTGCCAGCAGGCATGCCAGGGGCAGGGGGCTTTACGAGCAGTACTTC. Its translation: CASRHARGRGLYEQYF.

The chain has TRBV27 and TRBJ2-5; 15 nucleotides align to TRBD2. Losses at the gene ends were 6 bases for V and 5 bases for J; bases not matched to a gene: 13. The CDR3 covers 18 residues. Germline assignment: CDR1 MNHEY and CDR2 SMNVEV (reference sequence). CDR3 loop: CASSPSRTSGRAKETQYF. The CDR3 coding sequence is TGTGCCAGCAGCCCGTCCCGGACTAGCGGGAGGGCCAAGGAGACCCAGTACTTC.

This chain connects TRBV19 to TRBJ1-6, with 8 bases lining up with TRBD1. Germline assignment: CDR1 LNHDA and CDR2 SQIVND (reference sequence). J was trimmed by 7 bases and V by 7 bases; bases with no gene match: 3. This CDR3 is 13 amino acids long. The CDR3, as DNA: TGTGCCAGTATGGACAGGGTAAATTCACCCCTCCACTTT. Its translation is CASMDRVNSPLHF.

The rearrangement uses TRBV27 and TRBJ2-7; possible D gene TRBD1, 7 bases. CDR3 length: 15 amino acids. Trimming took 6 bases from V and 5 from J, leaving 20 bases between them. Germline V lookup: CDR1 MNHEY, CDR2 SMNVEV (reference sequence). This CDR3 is CASSHYRQGGNEQYF. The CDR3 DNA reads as TGTGCCAGCAGCCATTACCGGCAGGGGGGAAACGAGCAGTACTTC.

The CDR3 protein is CASSSSREAGAYEQYF. CDR3 DNA sequence: TGTGCCAGCAGTTCCTCCAGGGAGGCCGGGGCCTACGAGCAGTACTTC. This sequence joins TRBV28 and TRBJ2-7, with a tentative D call TRBD2 (6 bases). CDR1 is MDHEN and CDR2 is SYDVKM in the germline V gene. The CDR3 extends over 16 amino acids. V was trimmed by 4 bases and J by 2 bases, leaving 18 bases between them.

CDR3 nucleotides: TGTGCCAGCAGTGAACGGGGGAATAGCAATCAGCCCCAGCATTTT. Amino acids: CASSERGNSNQPQHF. This chain links TRBV6-1 with TRBJ1-5, with TRBD1 as a possible D gene (5 bases). V was cut by 2 bases and J by 0 bases, with 8 bases left in between. The CDR3 totals 15 residues. CDR1 and CDR2 (germline): MNHNS, SASEGT.